This TCR beta chain is from a study of CD8+ T cells in alopecia areata (dated by TCRdb to between 2018 and 2020). The study in broad terms: The treated patients took part in an open-label pilot trial in which moderate-to-severe alopecia areata was treated with oral tofacitinib at 5 to 10 mg twice daily. Tofacitinib was given for 6 to 18 months, followed by 6 months of follow-up off drug to assess delayed response and recurrence. The study used high-throughput TCRbeta sequencing to examine T cell clonal expansion in alopecia areata, in both the C3H/HeJ mouse model and human patients. On the human side, TCRbeta sequencing was run on scalp tissue and on sorted CD4+ and CD8+ peripheral blood T cells from healthy controls and from alopecia areata patients with either patchy or totalis/universalis disease. Tofacitinib-treated patients had biopsies at baseline and at 4 and 24 weeks of treatment, with a later scalp biopsy in several patients. Clonality in the scalp was compared among normal scalp (n=4), patchy alopecia areata scalp (n=8), and alopecia totalis/universalis scalp (n=8). RNA came from the PAXgene miRNA kit for fixed scalp, the miRNeasy kit for PBMCs, and the RNeasy kit for mouse skin. Amplification of TCRbeta CDR3 regions was done by immunoSEQ multiplex PCR using 35 Vbeta forward primers and 13 Jbeta reverse primers.

Libraries came from the immunoSEQ multiplex PCR assay. RNA was extracted from all samples and reverse transcribed into cDNA as template for TCR sequencing. SuperScript III was used to make first-strand cDNA, primed with a 2:1 mix of oligo-dT and random hexamers. A synthetic immune receptor repertoire was used to measure amplification bias, and any remaining bias was corrected computationally. The authors processed their data as follows. Raw reads were preprocessed to remove errors, and CDR3 was defined according to IMGT conventions as the region from the conserved cysteine to phenylalanine. Clonality was calculated as 1 minus Shannon entropy normalized by log2 of the number of productive unique TCRs. Scalp TCRbeta sequences were cross-referenced with sorted blood CD4 and CD8 repertoires so that the CD4 or CD8 identity of scalp clones could be inferred. Here the immuneACCESS table is served through TCRdb, limited to in-frame sequences with V and J called. Missing clones are a known gap in these copies; in checked studies unresolved V genes cover under half, and the rest lacks a known reason. The V and J calls and the clone size are those of that table, but D and trimming were determined from the DNA. This sample has approximately 100,000 clones in its table, and nearly 45% of those were observed once. Roughly 0.83% of the sample rests with the top ten.

General findings and caveats noted by the study authors: Scalp TCR repertoire analysis is complicated because resident alphabeta T cells in normal human skin are also sequenced, whereas mouse skin is dominated by gammadelta T cells. Lesional scalp, especially in alopecia totalis/universalis, showed higher clonality and more expanded CD8+ clones than normal scalp, suggesting antigenic drive. Shared TCR sequences between patients were less evident than in mice, which may be partly attributable to HLA diversity in the patient population.

The table lists this clone with a few counts. Its recognized antigen is unknown. Within one base of it there is no much larger clone, and no base qualities were kept. From alopecia areata patients, peripheral blood was collected along with lesional scalp punch biopsies. PBMCs were isolated by density centrifugation and stained for CD3, CD4 and CD8, and CD4+ and CD8+ T cells were sorted on a FACSAria. This TCR derives from a human donor with alopecia areata. What was sequenced was CD4+ T cells sorted from blood.

The DNA sequence is as follows: TGTGCCAGTAGTCCCCAATGGGCAGGAAACAATGAGCAGTTCTTC. This yields the protein CASSPQWAGNNEQFF. The V gene is TRBV19 and the J gene is TRBJ2-1, with an unclear D gene assignment. CDR1 and CDR2 are read off the germline V gene (reference sequence) as LNHDA and SQIVND. The V end loses 5 bases and the J end loses 5 bases, and a stretch of 16 bases separates them. Inclusive of the bounding cysteine and phenylalanine, the CDR3 is 15 residues long. Here the CDR3 DNA is all that survives: 45 bases in frame from base 1.